This TCR beta chain was retrieved from a study of T cells in Graves' hyperthyroidism and ophthalmopathy. General study points: The authors' 13 V-J model separated ophthalmopathy from stable hyperthyroidism.

For Graves' hyperthyroidism to be stable, ophthalmopathy could not progress within 18 months. Clinical symptoms, serum thyroxine and TRAb, thyroid ultrasound and orbital computed tomography together formed the diagnostic basis. About 10 ml fresh peripheral blood yielded the PBMCs. This clonotype was found many times. Its antigen is as yet unknown. The TCR beta CDR3 regions underwent amplification using RNA transcripts as the source. First-round RT-PCR of the TCR CDR3 relied on the HTBI primer set. One entry per CDR3 protein, called by TCRdb with MiXCR from the multiplex PCR reads. The profile shows about 180,000 distinct CDR3 sequences, 15% to 20% of them singletons. The sequenced material came from blood. This receptor was identified in a woman aged 50 to 60 with Graves' hyperthyroidism.

CDR3 region: CASSLPTLAPYGYTF. The CDR3 nucleotides are TGTGCCAGCAGTTTACCGACACTCGCTCCCTATGGCTACACCTTC. V usage is TRBV27 and J usage is TRBJ1-2; D gene uncertain. The CDR3 spans 15 residues. Trimming pared 2 bases from V and 4 bases from J, leaving 14 bases between. From germline, CDR1 is MNHEY and CDR2 SMNVEV (reference sequence).